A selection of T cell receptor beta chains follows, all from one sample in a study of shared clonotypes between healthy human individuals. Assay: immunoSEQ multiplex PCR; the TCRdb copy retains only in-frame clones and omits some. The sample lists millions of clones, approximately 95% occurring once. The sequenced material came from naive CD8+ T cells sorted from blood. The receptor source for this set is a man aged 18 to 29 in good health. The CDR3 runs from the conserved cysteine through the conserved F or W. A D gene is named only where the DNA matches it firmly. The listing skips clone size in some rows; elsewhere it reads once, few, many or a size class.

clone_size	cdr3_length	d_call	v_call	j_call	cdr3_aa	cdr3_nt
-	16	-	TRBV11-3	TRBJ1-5	CASSATTPESNQPQHF	TGTGCCAGCAGCGCTACGACCCCCGAAAGCAATCAGCCCCAGCATTTT
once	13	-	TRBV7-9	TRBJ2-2	CASSLPPAGELFF	TGTGCCAGCAGTCTTCCCCCGGCCGGGGAGCTGTTTTTT
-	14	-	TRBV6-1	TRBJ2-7	CASSEVIRDHEQYF	TGTGCCAGCAGTGAAGTGATCCGGGACCACGAGCAGTACTTC
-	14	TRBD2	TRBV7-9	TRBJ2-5	CASSPSGVRETQYF	TGTGCCAGCAGCCCTAGCGGGGTACGAGAGACCCAGTACTTC
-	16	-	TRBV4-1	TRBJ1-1	CASSQEGPWRNTEAFF	TGCGCCAGCAGCCAAGAGGGACCCTGGCGGAACACTGAAGCTTTCTTT
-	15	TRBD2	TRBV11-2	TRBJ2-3	CASNPGWAGVDTQYF	TGTGCCAGCAACCCTGGATGGGCGGGGGTCGATACGCAGTATTTT
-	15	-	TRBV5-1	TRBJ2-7	CASSLKGGESYEQYF	TGCGCCAGCAGCTTGAAGGGCGGGGAATCCTACGAGCAGTACTTC
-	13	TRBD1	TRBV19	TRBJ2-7	CASTTGASYEQYF	TGTGCCAGTACGACAGGGGCATCCTACGAGCAGTACTTC
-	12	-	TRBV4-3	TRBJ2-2	CASSQFTGELFF	TGCGCCAGCAGCCAATTTACCGGGGAGCTGTTTTTT
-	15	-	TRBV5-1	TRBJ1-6	CASRKPGYSNSPLHF	TGCGCCAGCAGGAAACCAGGGTATTCCAATTCACCCCTCCACTTT
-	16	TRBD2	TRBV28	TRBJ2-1	CASSLMSGGDYNEQFF	TGTGCCAGCAGTTTAATGTCGGGGGGGGATTACAATGAGCAGTTCTTC
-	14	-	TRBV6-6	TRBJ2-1	CASSYEIITNEQFF	TGTGCCAGCAGTTACGAGATAATCACCAATGAGCAGTTCTTC
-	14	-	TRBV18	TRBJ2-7	CASSPPLEPYEQYF	TGTGCCAGCTCACCCCCCCTCGAACCCTACGAGCAGTACTTC
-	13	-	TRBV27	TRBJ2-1	CASSLSWGNEQFF	TGTGCCAGCAGTTTATCGTGGGGCAATGAGCAGTTCTTC
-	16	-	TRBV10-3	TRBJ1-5	CAISESREQGNQPQHF	TGTGCCATCAGTGAGTCGCGGGAGCAGGGCAATCAGCCCCAGCATTTT
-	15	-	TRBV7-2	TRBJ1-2	CASSLELISNYGYTF	TGTGCCAGCAGCTTAGAATTGATTTCTAACTATGGCTACACCTTC